The 24 T cell receptor beta chains listed next were all sequenced from one sample in a study of identical twins. TCRdb recomputed calls from the 5' RACE reads with MiXCR, one row per CDR3 protein. The table shows 500,000 to 600,000 distinct CDR3 sequences, with 20% to 25% occurring only once. This sample was shared with a second study, whose subject was T cells expressing NK-cell markers.

The sequenced sample was CD4+ T cells sorted from blood. The origin of the receptors is a woman aged 18 to 35 in good health.

This clonotype was detected a few times. The chain couples TRBV6-1 to TRBJ2-1; D is unclear. Germline CDR1 reads MNHNS; CDR2 reads SASEGT. The CDR3 consists of 16 residues. Between the trimmed V and J ends, which lost 5 bases and 4 bases, there was a span of 18 bases. DNA for the CDR3: TGTGCCAGCAGTCGCGACCCACGAACCATGTACAATGAGCAGTTCTTC. This sequence encodes CASSRDPRTMYNEQFF.

The chain carries TRBV18 and TRBJ2-7; D perhaps matches TRBD1 (5 bases). With 1 base removed from V and 5 bases from J, the gap between germline ends came to 12 bases. This CDR3 is 14 amino acids long. From germline, CDR1 is KGHSH and CDR2 LQKENI. In nucleotides, the CDR3 is TGTGCCAGCTCACCACACAAGGGGCCCCACGAGCAGTACTTC. It yields the protein CASSPHKGPHEQYF.

This clonotype was seen only a few times. The chain joins TRBV10-1 to TRBJ2-3, with 8 bases lining up with TRBD1. CDR3 length: 16 amino acids. Looked up from germline, CDR1 is WNHNN and CDR2 is SYGVQD (reference sequence). With 4 bases clipped from V and 2 bases from J, the junction kept 8 bases outside the gene matches. Here the CDR3 reads CASSVDRVSSTDTQYF. The CDR3 coding sequence is TGCGCCAGCAGTGTGGACAGGGTCTCTTCCACAGATACGCAGTATTTT.

This chain joins TRBV6-5 and TRBJ1-4; 10 bases match TRBD1. This CDR3 contains 15 residues. Germline values: CDR1 MNHEY, CDR2 SVGAGI. The V segment lost 0 bases and the J segment 5 bases; nucleotides outside the gene matches: 0. The CDR3 loop is CASSYSDRGNEKLFF. The CDR3 DNA is TGTGCCAGCAGTTACTCGGACAGGGGGAATGAAAAACTGTTTTTT.

This clonotype was counted between two and nine times. V gene TRBV5-1 combines with J gene TRBJ2-5; D perhaps matches TRBD2 (5 bases). CDR1 and CDR2 (germline): SGHRS, YFSETQ. The CDR3 contains 15 residues. Trimming took off 1 base at V and 1 base at J, with 11 bases between the two ends. In DNA, the CDR3 is TGCGCCAGCAGCTTGTTCCCCGGACTCCAAGAGACCCAGTACTTC. Its translation: CASSLFPGLQETQYF.

The gene calls are TRBV20-1 and TRBJ2-5, with TRBD2 matching over 12 bases. Trimming took 5 bases from V and 2 from J; bases not matched to a gene: 6. CDR1 is DFQATT, CDR2 SNEGSKA, per germline (reference sequence). The CDR3 runs to 15 residues. CDR3 residues: CSAETSGRGQETQYF. The CDR3 bases are TGCAGTGCTGAGACTAGCGGGAGAGGGCAAGAGACCCAGTACTTC.

This clonotype came up a few times. V and J are TRBV6-1 and TRBJ1-1; 8 bases fit TRBD1. V was clipped by 5 bases and J by 1 base; unmatched bases: 6. Germline values: CDR1 MNHNS, CDR2 SASEGT. CDR3 length equals 15 residues. The CDR3 loop is CASSPTGTGNTEAFF. The CDR3 DNA is TGTGCCAGCAGTCCCACCGGGACAGGGAACACTGAAGCTTTCTTT.

The table lists this clonotype with a few counts. The chain joins TRBV29-1 to TRBJ1-1; no firm D call. Between the trimmed V and J ends, which lost 4 bases and 3 bases, there was a span of 15 bases. Germline V gives CDR1 SQVTM, CDR2 ANQGSEA. CDR3 size: 14 residues. The CDR3 DNA follows: TGCAGCGTTGGCCTGAGACTCCAGTACACTGAAGCTTTCTTT. Translation: CSVGLRLQYTEAFF. The full variable domain, completed using reference TRBV29-1 and TRBJ1-1, is SAVISQKPSRDICQRGTSLTIQCQVDSQVTMMFWYRQQPGQSLTLIATANQGSEATYESGFVIDKFPISRPNLTFSTLTVSNMSPEDSSIYLCSVGLRLQYTEAFFGQGTRLTVV.

This chain links TRBV20-1 with TRBJ2-4; 10 positions agree with TRBD1. Trimming at V came to 5 bases and at J to 3 bases, leaving 4 bases not matched to a gene. The germline gives CDR1 DFQATT, CDR2 SNEGSKA (reference sequence). The CDR3 sequence is 14 residues long. The CDR3 DNA reads TGCAGTGCTGCGACAGGGGGCCGCAAAAACATTCAGTACTTC. Residues: CSAATGGRKNIQYF.

This rearrangement joins TRBV20-1 to TRBJ2-2, with D tentatively TRBD1 or TRBD2 (5 bases each). Trimming pared 3 bases from V and 5 bases from J, leaving 22 bases between. The CDR3 is 17 amino acids. Germline V gene sequence: CDR1 DFQATT, CDR2 SNEGSKA (reference sequence). The CDR3 DNA reads as TGCAGTGCTAGCGGGCCGCAGGGCGGAGGTGGGACCGGGGAGCTGTTTTTT. As protein: CSASGPQGGGGTGELFF.

This clonotype was detected only a few times. The chain links TRBV15 to TRBJ2-3; D is ambiguous. CDR3 size: 15 residues. Trimming removed 3 bases from V and 4 bases from J, with 14 bases in between. Germline assignment: CDR1 LNHNV and CDR2 YYDKDF (reference sequence). The CDR3 bases are TGTGCCACCAGCAGGGATGGGCAGCCTTCAGATACGCAGTATTTT. Translated, it gives CATSRDGQPSDTQYF.

This clonotype showed up many times. Written as DNA, the CDR3 is TGTGCCACCAGCAGAGCTAGTAGCAAGGCCGAGCAGTACTTC. This gives the protein CATSRASSKAEQYF. The chain is built from TRBV15 and TRBJ2-7, with D unresolved. Trimming cost V 1 base and J 6 bases, with 13 bases left between them. Germline loops: CDR1 LNHNV, CDR2 YYDKDF (reference sequence). The CDR3 is 14 amino acids.

The chain recombines TRBV5-1 with TRBJ2-7, with D possibly TRBD1 on 6 matching bases. The CDR3 totals 16 residues. The germline V gene has CDR1 SGHRS and CDR2 YFSETQ. The ends were cut back, 0 bases at V and 0 bases at J, with 13 bases in the middle. The CDR3 DNA reads TGCGCCAGCAGCTTGGCCGGGATAGGGGGCTCCTACGAGCAGTACTTC. Its translation is CASSLAGIGGSYEQYF.

This clonotype was detected a few times. V usage is TRBV6-1 and J usage is TRBJ2-7; TRBD1 aligns across 9 bases. Germline trimming cut 6 bases from V and 6 bases from J; bases unmatched to any gene: 9. This CDR3 is 14 amino acids long. CDR1 MNHNS and CDR2 SASEGT come from the germline V gene. CDR3 coding DNA: TGTGCCAGCAGCTCCGGACAGGGGTTCGGCGAGCAGTACTTC. Translating gives CASSSGQGFGEQYF.

This clonotype came up many times. The genes are TRBV20-1 and TRBJ2-1, with 9 bases that match TRBD2. The CDR3 is made up of 13 amino acids. V gave up 5 bases and J gave up 5 bases; unmatched junction bases: 4. Germline-derived CDR1 and CDR2 are DFQATT and SNEGSKA (reference sequence). CDR3 nucleotide sequence: TGCAGTGCTTATAGCGGGGGACACAATGAGCAGTTCTTC. Residues: CSAYSGGHNEQFF.

The chain has TRBV7-2 and TRBJ1-1; D is possibly TRBD1 (5 bases). There are 12 residues in the CDR3. CDR1 SGHTA and CDR2 FQGNSA come from the germline V gene. Deletions cut 3 bases from V and 7 bases from J, with 9 bases between. The CDR3 spells CASSLRGVEAFF. The DNA of the CDR3 is TGTGCCAGCAGCTTGAGAGGGGTTGAAGCTTTCTTT.

This clonotype showed up just a few times. V and J are TRBV7-9 and TRBJ1-1; D call uncertain. The germline V gene has CDR1 SEHNR and CDR2 FQNEAQ (reference sequence). V lost 4 bases, J lost 4 bases, and 10 bases lay in between. The CDR3 spans 13 residues. CDR3 in DNA: TGTGCCAGCAGCTCCGAGGAAGGCACTGAAGCTTTCTTT. The encoded protein is CASSSEEGTEAFF.

The rearrangement uses TRBV12-3 or TRBV12-4 and TRBJ1-2; TRBD1 matches at 9 bases. The V and J ends lost 6 bases and 3 bases, in that order; junction bases with no gene match: 5. The length of the CDR3 is 14 residues. The CDR3 nucleotides read TGTGCCAGCAGATTACAGGGGGCCTACTATGGCTACACCTTC. Protein product: CASRLQGAYYGYTF.

This clonotype was seen ten or more times. The chain has TRBV7-6 and TRBJ1-6; 7 nucleotides agree with TRBD1. J gave up 9 bases and V 5 bases, and 13 bases lay outside the gene matches. Per the germline V gene, CDR1 is SGHVS and CDR2 is FNYEAQ. The CDR3 totals 16 residues. In nucleotides, the CDR3 is TGTGCCAGCAGCCGTCAGGGGGGCTCGCAGGGTTCACCCCTCCACTTT. Its protein product is CASSRQGGSQGSPLHF.

This clonotype was observed a handful of times. The rearrangement uses TRBV11-2 and TRBJ2-3, with D perhaps TRBD2 (5 bases). Trimming removed 3 bases from V and 3 bases from J, with 22 bases in between. This CDR3 contains 18 residues. Germline V gene lookup returns CDR1 SGHAT and CDR2 FQNNGV. For the CDR3, the DNA is TGTGCCAGCAGCTTTCGGCCACCTAGTAGCTGGAGGACAGATACGCAGTATTTT. Encoded protein: CASSFRPPSSWRTDTQYF. Looking up the rest from reference TRBV11-2 and TRBJ2-3 gives the full variable domain: EAGVAQSPRYKIIEKRQSVAFWCNPISGHATLYWYQQILGQGPKLLIQFQNNGVVDDSQLPKDRFSAERLKGVDSTLKIQPAKLEDSAVYLCASSFRPPSSWRTDTQYFGPGTRLTVL.

This clonotype showed up just a few times. This chain connects TRBV20-1 to TRBJ1-2, with D tentatively TRBD1 (6 bases). Trimming took 4 bases from V and 6 from J, leaving 21 bases between them. This CDR3 contains 15 residues. Germline assignment: CDR1 DFQATT and CDR2 SNEGSKA (reference sequence). The CDR3 DNA sequence: TGCAGTGCTACCCGGCCGGAACAGGGTGGGGATGGCTACACCTTC. As protein: CSATRPEQGGDGYTF.

The chain links TRBV7-9 to TRBJ2-2; TRBD2 might be the D (6 bases). Trimming stripped 1 base from V and 6 bases from J, with 15 bases between. CDR3 size: 16 residues. Germline V gene lookup returns CDR1 SEHNR and CDR2 FQNEAQ (reference sequence). CDR3 nucleotides: TGTGCCAGCAGCTTAGGGCACGGGAGCTTCTCCGGGGAGCTGTTTTTT. Encoded protein: CASSLGHGSFSGELFF. Using reference TRBV7-9 and TRBJ2-2 for the parts outside the CDR3, the full variable domain is DTGVSQNPRHKITKRGQNVTFRCDPISEHNRLYWYRQTLGQGPEFLTYFQNEAQLEKSRLLSDRFSAERPKGSFSTLEIQRTEQGDSAMYLCASSLGHGSFSGELFFGEGSRLTVL.

This clonotype was picked up a small number of times. The chain carries TRBV12-3 or TRBV12-4 and TRBJ1-4, with D maybe TRBD1 (5 bases). The CDR3 sequence is 15 residues long. The germline V and J ends were trimmed by 2 bases and 0 bases, with 7 bases remaining between them. In DNA form, the CDR3 reads TGTGCCAGCAGTTTACGGGGCACAACTAATGAAAAACTGTTTTTT. This encodes CASSLRGTTNEKLFF.

This rearrangement joins TRBV9 to TRBJ2-1; TRBD2 matches at 10 bases. This CDR3 region has 16 residues. Trimming at V came to 3 bases and at J to 0 bases, leaving 3 bases not matched to a gene. The V gene's germline CDR1 is SGDLS and CDR2 YYNGEE. CDR3: CASSAGLAASYNEQFF. The DNA of the CDR3 is TGTGCCAGCAGCGCAGGACTAGCGGCCTCCTACAATGAGCAGTTCTTC.